These 2 T cell receptor beta chains originate from one sample sequenced in a study of human T cells and chemical hapten exposure. As for time point: patch test 3, about 24 weeks after DPC sensitization. Treatment denoted: therapeutic diphenylcyclopropenone sensitization with weekly scalp DPC. MiXCR was run by TCRdb on the RACE reads, yielding one entry per CDR3 protein. The sample has 95,000 to 150,000 distinct CDR3 sequences; about 11% are singletons. This specimen was whole blood, taken in connection with sensitization to the hapten diphenylcyclopropenone (DPC). Receptor source: a woman between 45 and 60 years old with alopecia areata. Some clones in this sample may be carry-over from other donors' samples.

This clonotype was detected a few times. The chain has TRBV2 and TRBJ1-1; 7 bases line up with TRBD1. CDR1 is SNHLY and CDR2 is FYNNEI in the germline V gene. V gave up 1 base and J gave up 4 bases; unmatched junction bases: 3. The CDR3 has 14 amino acids. The CDR3 DNA is TGTGCCAGCAGTGAAGATGCAGGGGGCACTGAAGCTTTCTTT. Amino acid sequence: CASSEDAGGTEAFF. The full variable domain, with the rest looked up from reference TRBV2 and TRBJ1-1, is EPEVTQTPSHQVTQMGQEVILRCVPISNHLYFYWYRQILGQKVEFLVSFYNNEISEKSEIFDDQFSVERPDGSNFTLKIRSTKLEDSAMYFCASSEDAGGTEAFFGQGTRLTVV.

V gene TRBV12-3 or TRBV12-4 combines with J gene TRBJ1-2; 7 nucleotides match TRBD1. The CDR3 is 15 amino acids. Trimming took 3 bases from V and 2 from J; bases not matched to a gene: 6. The CDR3 nucleotides are TGTGCCAGCAGTTTTGGGACAGTGGGAAACTATGGCTACACCTTC. This translates into CASSFGTVGNYGYTF.